This T cell receptor (beta chain) was sequenced during a study of a mutant IDH1 vaccine in newly diagnosed glioma. Study-level information: In some groups vaccination began 4-6 weeks post-radiotherapy; others received it with temozolomide. Before enrollment, patients got radiotherapy alone, temozolomide alone, or mostly the combination.

TCRdb keeps only in-frame clones here, not all; method: immunoSEQ multiplex PCR. The sample has about 40,000 clones, 90% to 95% seen once. Study results and caveats: Changes in the top peripheral T cell clonotypes seemingly had no bearing on pseudoprogression.

About this clone: No antigen is known for it.

Time point reported: week 5, during vaccination. Vaccine doses each comprised 300 ug of mutant IDH1 20-mer peptide, with topical imiquimod. Each of the donors came in with new WHO grade 3 or 4 astrocytomas that were IDH1-mutant and ATRX-lost. Germline CDR1 reads PRHDT; CDR2 reads FYEKMQ (reference sequence). The CDR3 is 18 residues long. Unmatched junction bases numbered 11, after V lost 2 bases and J lost 0 bases. The sequence came from a man over 45 with glioma. The source material was PBMCs, sampled from a glioma patient whose treatment included an IDH1 peptide vaccine. The J gene is TRBJ2-7, the V gene TRBV13, with TRBD2 matching over 9 bases. The CDR3 DNA reads TGTGCCAGCAGCTTAACGGGACTAGCCCATAAAAGCTCCTACGAGCAGTACTTC. As protein: CASSLTGLAHKSSYEQYF.